Presented here are 4 T cell receptor beta chains from one specimen sequenced in a study of control samples from healthy donors and cancer patients. The assay was immunoSEQ multiplex PCR, and TCRdb's table has in-frame clones only and misses some. The sample yields 55,000 to 90,000 clones, under 90% seen once. The sample was blood. These receptors were obtained from a man aged 45-60 years in good health.

The chain recombines TRBV11-3 with TRBJ2-1; a weak D match, TRBD1 (6 bases). The germline V gene has CDR1 SGHNT and CDR2 YENEEA. Trimming pared 1 base from V and 3 bases from J, leaving 10 bases between. The CDR3 is 15 residues long. For the CDR3, the DNA is TGTGCCAGCAGCTTAGTCGGCAGGGGCTACAATGAGCAGTTCTTC. Translated: CASSLVGRGYNEQFF.

The rearrangement links TRBV4-1 to TRBJ1-2, with D hard to call. Germline V gene lookup returns CDR1 MGHRA and CDR2 YSYEKL. The CDR3 covers 16 residues. V gave up 0 bases and J gave up 5 bases, with 16 bases separating them. The CDR3 is CASSQENLLNPYGYTF. DNA of the CDR3: TGCGCCAGCAGCCAAGAAAATCTTCTGAACCCGTATGGCTACACCTTC.

The chain carries TRBV28 and TRBJ1-5; 9 bases are shared with TRBD1. The CDR3 is made up of 17 amino acids. The V gene end was trimmed by 6 bases and the J gene end by 4 bases; junction bases not matched to a gene: 13. Germline V gene sequence: CDR1 MDHEN, CDR2 SYDVKM. CDR3 DNA sequence: TGTGCCAGCAGCCCTAACCGGAGGACAGGGGCGAATCAGCCCCAGCATTTT. Translating gives CASSPNRRTGANQPQHF.

This chain joins TRBV11-2 and TRBJ1-2, with 9 bases lining up with TRBD1. CDR3 length equals 16 residues. CDR1 SGHAT and CDR2 FQNNGV come from the germline V gene. V lost 1 base and J lost 7; bases outside the gene matches: 10. The CDR3 is CASSLVRTGASGGYTF. CDR3 coding DNA: TGTGCCAGCAGCTTAGTCCGGACAGGGGCTAGCGGTGGCTACACCTTC. The whole variable domain, remainder taken from reference TRBV11-2 and TRBJ1-2, is EAGVAQSPRYKIIEKRQSVAFWCNPISGHATLYWYQQILGQGPKLLIQFQNNGVVDDSQLPKDRFSAERLKGVDSTLKIQPAKLEDSAVYLCASSLVRTGASGGYTFGSGTRLTVV.